Listed below are T cell receptor beta chains from one sample, sequenced in a study of T cell repertoires in cytomegalovirus infection. These TCRs' antigens remain unknown. TCRdb ran MiXCR on the reads and lists one entry per CDR3 protein. The sample has some 940,000 distinct CDR3 sequences; 30% to 40% are singletons. Sequenced here: cultured CD8+ T cells from PBMCs, sampled from culture after CMV antigen stimulation. Receptor source: a human donor in good health (CMV status not recorded). Some clones in this sample may be carry-over from other donors' samples. The conserved cysteine and the conserved F or W are not part of the CDR3 here.

V: TRBV28
J: TRBJ2-1
CDR3: ASSLGRTGLTNNEQF

V: TRBV5-1
J: TRBJ2-1
CDR3: ASSYDGTGNEQF

V: TRBV7-9
J: TRBJ1-2
CDR3: ASSLPGGIYGYT

V: TRBV5-6
J: TRBJ2-7
CDR3: ASSLSDSSYEQY

V: TRBV12-3/TRBV12-4
J: TRBJ2-1
CDR3: ASSFWQGDYNEQF

V: TRBV4-1
J: TRBJ2-1
CDR3: ASSLLWGTSINEQF

V: TRBV10-2
J: TRBJ1-1
CDR3: ATEDREYTEAF

V: TRBV19
J: TRBJ1-1
CDR3: ASSPPWVDTEAF

V: TRBV7-7
J: TRBJ2-3
CDR3: ASSQEWTGGTDTQY

V: TRBV7-6
J: TRBJ2-1
CDR3: ASSLLPGSGERDEQF

V: TRBV6-1
J: TRBJ1-1
CDR3: ASSQDLTGRGAF

V: TRBV28
J: TRBJ2-7
CDR3: ASSWQNSYEQY

V: TRBV7-4
J: TRBJ1-1
CDR3: ASSEMTGGNTEAF

V: TRBV15
J: TRBJ2-3
CDR3: ATSRERGVTDTQY

V: TRBV11-2
J: TRBJ2-5
CDR3: ASSLELMSRKETQY

V: TRBV27
J: TRBJ1-5
CDR3: ASRTGGQPQH

V: TRBV12-3/TRBV12-4
J: TRBJ1-2
CDR3: ASSSNGYT

V: TRBV7-9
J: TRBJ1-2
CDR3: ASSLGGRPTNYGYT

V: TRBV7-9
J: TRBJ1-2
CDR3: ASSYGDSQTNYGYT

V: TRBV7-2
J: TRBJ2-7
CDR3: ASSRTGNEQY

V: TRBV27
J: TRBJ2-1
CDR3: ASSSRTGTTNEQF

V: TRBV6-2/TRBV6-3
J: TRBJ2-1
CDR3: ASSYPSLAGGRIEQF

V: TRBV5-1
J: TRBJ2-7
CDR3: ASSLLMYPFLGRGSYEQY

V: TRBV7-6
J: TRBJ2-2
CDR3: ASSQKGPTNTGELF

V: TRBV6-6
J: TRBJ2-1
CDR3: ASRDFGTSGKNEQF

V: TRBV28
J: TRBJ1-2
CDR3: ASFKAGYYGYT

V: TRBV6-1
J: TRBJ2-6
CDR3: ASWMDSPRNVLT

V: TRBV6-2/TRBV6-3
J: TRBJ1-1
CDR3: ASSYIRTEAF

V: TRBV28
J: TRBJ1-5
CDR3: ASSFIRSRQPQH

V: TRBV7-9
J: TRBJ2-2
CDR3: ASSLALGPKNTGELF

V: TRBV15
J: TRBJ1-1
CDR3: ATTVIGASGNTEAF

V: TRBV29-1
J: TRBJ2-5
CDR3: SGSNSGRGQETQY

V: TRBV6-6
J: TRBJ2-3
CDR3: ASSYFGGDTDTQY

V: TRBV7-8
J: TRBJ1-2
CDR3: ASSFPYSFGYT

V: TRBV7-8
J: TRBJ2-3
CDR3: ASSLNVQGGMTDTQY

V: TRBV19
J: TRBJ1-5
CDR3: ASSLLSGEPQH

V: TRBV7-9
J: TRBJ1-1
CDR3: ASSLGKVAQNTEAF

V: TRBV6-8
J: TRBJ2-1
CDR3: VTFPGGADEQF

V: TRBV12-3/TRBV12-4
J: TRBJ1-2
CDR3: ASSLRGADYGYT

V: TRBV27
J: TRBJ2-3
CDR3: ASSSTTARGQDTQY

V: TRBV6-5
J: TRBJ2-7
CDR3: ASSYGQLYEQY

V: TRBV7-9
J: TRBJ2-7
CDR3: ASSFPNSVEQY

V: TRBV7-6
J: TRBJ1-6
CDR3: ASSLARDGHNSPLH

V: TRBV27
J: TRBJ2-4
CDR3: ASSFLTPGLAGGLAKNIQY

V: TRBV24-1
J: TRBJ2-5
CDR3: ATSDSGQEETQY